This T cell receptor beta chain was retrieved from a study of blood T cell repertoires in COVID-19 (dated by TCRdb to 2020 to 2021). Turning to the overall study: Samples covering the acute and convalescent phases of COVID-19 were provided by collaborators in the United States, Italy and Spain. The material from the prospective study consisted of cDNA or gDNA derived from T cells, B-cell-depleted T cells, or PBMCs. The dataset comprised deeply sampled blood TCRbeta repertoires from subjects exposed to, actively infected with, or recovered from COVID-19. The repertoires were released in a freely available public database meant as a resource for research on the immune response to SARS-CoV-2. Samples were obtained from the ongoing ImmuneRACE study (first 160 participants) and from over a thousand subjects provided by 6 global collaborators. Sample metadata almost always included a de-identified subject ID, COVID-19 status, age in years and sex. HLA class I and class II types, where available, came from metadata supplied by the sample provider rather than from assay-based typing. Overall study results and their limits: The quantity of clinical and demographic metadata differed by source and by participant and was supplied without curation.

The immunoSEQ Assay, a bias-controlled multiplex PCR, was used to amplify TCRbeta CDR3 regions from genomic DNA. As for how the authors treated the data: Nucleated cell counts per sample were estimated from amplification of reference gene primers within the assay. To quantify the absolute abundance of each unique TCRbeta CDR3 rearrangement, sequence reads were collapsed and filtered. For each sample, productive Simpson clonality was calculated as the square root of Simpson's diversity index across productive rearrangements. Held by TCRdb, this immuneACCESS table contains in-frame sequences only and omits some clones. Under half of the omission traces to an unresolved V gene where checked; the cause of the rest is unknown. The V and J calls and the clone size are those of that table, but D and trimming were determined from the DNA. The sample table records roughly 240,000 clones; 85% of these occur just once. The biggest ten clones account for approximately 5% of the sample.

In Seattle, one collaborating source enrolled patients while the infection was active and tracked those patients longitudinally over the course of disease. Each collaborating institution followed its own protocols to collect whole blood in K2EDTA tubes. For TCRbeta analysis, collaborators shipped samples as frozen whole blood, isolated PBMCs, or DNA extracted from either of those sample types. With regard to this clone: The antigen this receptor binds is unknown. No much larger clone is present one base from it, and per-base qualities are unavailable.

As encoded in the germline V gene, CDR1 is SGHVS while CDR2 is FNYEAQ. Unmatched junction bases come to 5, with V trimmed by 0 bases and J by 1 base. The CDR3 runs 17 amino acids, cysteine and phenylalanine included. Of the read, only the CDR3 DNA is kept; its 51 bases are in frame from base 1. The source of this sequence is a man in his fifties with COVID-19, enrolled during active disease. The chain is encoded by TRBV7-6 joined to TRBJ2-1, with 8 bases in between that match TRBD1. Sequencing was carried out using peripheral blood. The nucleotide sequence is TGTGCCAGCAGCTTAGCAGACAGGGGTGGGTCCTACAATGAGCAGTTCTTC. Its coded protein is CASSLADRGGSYNEQFF.